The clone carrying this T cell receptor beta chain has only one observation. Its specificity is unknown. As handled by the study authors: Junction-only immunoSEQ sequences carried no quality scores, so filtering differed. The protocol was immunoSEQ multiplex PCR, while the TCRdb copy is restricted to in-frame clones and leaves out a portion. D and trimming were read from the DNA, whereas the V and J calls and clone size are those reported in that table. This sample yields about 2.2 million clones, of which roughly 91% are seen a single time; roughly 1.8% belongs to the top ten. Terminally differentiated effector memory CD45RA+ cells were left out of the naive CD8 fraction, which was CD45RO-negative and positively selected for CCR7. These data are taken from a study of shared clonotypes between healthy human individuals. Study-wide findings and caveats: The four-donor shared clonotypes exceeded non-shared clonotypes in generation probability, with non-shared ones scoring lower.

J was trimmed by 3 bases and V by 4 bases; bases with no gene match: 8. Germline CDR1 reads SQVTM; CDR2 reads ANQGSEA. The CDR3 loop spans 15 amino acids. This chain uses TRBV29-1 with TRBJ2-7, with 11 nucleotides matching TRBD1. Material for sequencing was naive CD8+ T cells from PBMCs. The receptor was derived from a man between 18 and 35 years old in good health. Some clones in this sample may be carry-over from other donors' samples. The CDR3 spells CSVVGRTGGIYEQYF. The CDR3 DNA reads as TGCAGCGTTGTAGGCCGGACAGGGGGCATCTACGAGCAGTACTTC.